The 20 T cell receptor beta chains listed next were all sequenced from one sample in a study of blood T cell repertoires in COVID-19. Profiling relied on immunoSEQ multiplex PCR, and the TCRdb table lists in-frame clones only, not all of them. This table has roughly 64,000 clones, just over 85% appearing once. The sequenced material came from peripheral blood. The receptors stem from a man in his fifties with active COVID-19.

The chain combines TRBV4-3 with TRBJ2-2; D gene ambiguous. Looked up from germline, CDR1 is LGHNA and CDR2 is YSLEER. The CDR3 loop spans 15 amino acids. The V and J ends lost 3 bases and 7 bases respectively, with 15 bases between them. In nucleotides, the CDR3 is TGCGCCAGCAGCCATCATCCCTCTGTCGGCGGGGAGCTGTTTTTT. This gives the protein CASSHHPSVGGELFF.

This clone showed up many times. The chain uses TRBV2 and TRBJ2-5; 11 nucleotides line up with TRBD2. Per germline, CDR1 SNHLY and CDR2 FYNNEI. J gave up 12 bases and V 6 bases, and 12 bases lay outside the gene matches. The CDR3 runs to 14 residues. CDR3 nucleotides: TGTGCCAGCAGCACGGAACTAGCGGGGGCCCGCGAGTACTTC. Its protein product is CASSTELAGAREYF.

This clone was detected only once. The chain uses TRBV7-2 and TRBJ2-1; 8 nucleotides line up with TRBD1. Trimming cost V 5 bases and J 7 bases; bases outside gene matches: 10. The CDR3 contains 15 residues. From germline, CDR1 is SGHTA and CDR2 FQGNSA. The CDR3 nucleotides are TGTGCCAGCAGCATACAGGGGGGCGGGTCGAATGAGCAGTTCTTC. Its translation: CASSIQGGGSNEQFF.

This chain's CDR3 is CASSLAKEQYF. The CDR3 bases are TGTGCCAGCAGCTTGGCTAAGGAGCAGTACTTC. The chain links TRBV5-5 to TRBJ2-7, with no clear D. Per germline, CDR1 SGHKS and CDR2 YYEKEE (reference sequence). The CDR3 extends over 11 amino acids. Deletions cut 0 bases from V and 7 bases from J, with 5 bases between.

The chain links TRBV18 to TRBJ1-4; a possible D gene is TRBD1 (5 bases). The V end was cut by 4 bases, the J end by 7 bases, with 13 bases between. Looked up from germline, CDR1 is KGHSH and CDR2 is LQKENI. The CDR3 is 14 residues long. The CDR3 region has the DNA TGTGCCAGCTCACTATCCGTAACAGGTGAAAAACTGTTTTTT. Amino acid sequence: CASSLSVTGEKLFF. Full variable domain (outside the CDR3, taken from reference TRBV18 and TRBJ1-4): NAGVMQNPRHLVRRRGQEARLRCSPMKGHSHVYWYRQLPEEGLKFMVYLQKENIIDESGMPKERFSAEFPKEGPSILRIQQVVRGDSAAYFCASSLSVTGEKLFFGSGTQLSVL.

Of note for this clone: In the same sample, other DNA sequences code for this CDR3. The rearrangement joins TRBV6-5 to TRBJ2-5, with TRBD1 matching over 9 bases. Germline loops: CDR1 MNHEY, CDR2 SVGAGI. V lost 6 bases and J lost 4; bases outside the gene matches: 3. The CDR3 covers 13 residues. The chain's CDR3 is CASSGQGRETQYF. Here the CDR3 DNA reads TGTGCCAGCAGCGGACAGGGGCGAGAGACCCAGTACTTC.

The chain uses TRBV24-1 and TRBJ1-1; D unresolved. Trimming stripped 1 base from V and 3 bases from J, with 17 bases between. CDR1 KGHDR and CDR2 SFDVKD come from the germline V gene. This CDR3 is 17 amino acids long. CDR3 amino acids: CATSDFLRRYSYTEAFF. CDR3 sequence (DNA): TGTGCCACCAGTGATTTTCTTCGGCGGTACTCATACACTGAAGCTTTCTTT.

The CDR3 loop is CSASVSHEQYF. CDR3 coding DNA: TGCAGTGCTAGTGTCAGTCACGAGCAGTACTTC. V gene TRBV20-1 combines with J gene TRBJ2-7; the D is unclear. The length of the CDR3 is 11 residues. V was clipped by 3 bases and J by 5 bases, with 8 bases between them. Germline values: CDR1 DFQATT, CDR2 SNEGSKA (reference sequence).

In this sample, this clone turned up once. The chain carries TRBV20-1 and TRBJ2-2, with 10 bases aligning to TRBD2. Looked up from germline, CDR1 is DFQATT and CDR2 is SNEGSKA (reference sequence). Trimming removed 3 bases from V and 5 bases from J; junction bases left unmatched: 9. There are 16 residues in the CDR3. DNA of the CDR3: TGCAGTGCTAGTATGGGTAGCGGGAGGTATACCGGGGAGCTGTTTTTT. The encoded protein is CSASMGSGRYTGELFF.

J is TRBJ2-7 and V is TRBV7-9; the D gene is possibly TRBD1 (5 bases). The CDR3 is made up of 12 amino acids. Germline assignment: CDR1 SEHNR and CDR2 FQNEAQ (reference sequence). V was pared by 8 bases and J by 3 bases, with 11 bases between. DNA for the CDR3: TGTGCCAGCCAAAGACAGAGCTACGAGCAGTACTTC. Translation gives CASQRQSYEQYF.

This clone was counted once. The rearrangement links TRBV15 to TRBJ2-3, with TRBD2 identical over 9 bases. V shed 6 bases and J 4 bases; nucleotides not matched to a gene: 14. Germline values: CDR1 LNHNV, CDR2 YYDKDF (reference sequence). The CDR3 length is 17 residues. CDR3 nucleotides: TGTGCCACCAGGGGAAGTTGGAGTAGCGGGAGCCCAGATACGCAGTATTTT. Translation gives CATRGSWSSGSPDTQYF.

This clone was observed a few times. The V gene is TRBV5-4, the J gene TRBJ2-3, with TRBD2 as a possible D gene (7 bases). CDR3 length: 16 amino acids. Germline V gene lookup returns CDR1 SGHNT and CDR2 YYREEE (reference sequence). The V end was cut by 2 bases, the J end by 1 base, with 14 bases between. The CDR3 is CASSLGGGVGTDTQYF. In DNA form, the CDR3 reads TGTGCCAGCAGCTTAGGGGGAGGGGTTGGCACAGATACGCAGTATTTT.

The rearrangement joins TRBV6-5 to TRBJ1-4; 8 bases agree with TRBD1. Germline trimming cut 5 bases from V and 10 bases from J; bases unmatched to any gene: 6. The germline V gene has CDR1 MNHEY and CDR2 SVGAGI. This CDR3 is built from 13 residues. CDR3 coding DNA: TGTGCCAGCAGTCCCCGGACAGGGTTAAAACTGTTTTTT. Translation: CASSPRTGLKLFF.

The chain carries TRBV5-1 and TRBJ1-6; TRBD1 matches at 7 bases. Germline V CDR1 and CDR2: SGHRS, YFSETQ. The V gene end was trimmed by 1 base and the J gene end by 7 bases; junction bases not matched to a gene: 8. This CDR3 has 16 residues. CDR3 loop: CASSLTWDSLNSPLHF. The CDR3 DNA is TGCGCCAGCAGCTTGACCTGGGACAGCCTAAATTCACCCCTCCACTTT.

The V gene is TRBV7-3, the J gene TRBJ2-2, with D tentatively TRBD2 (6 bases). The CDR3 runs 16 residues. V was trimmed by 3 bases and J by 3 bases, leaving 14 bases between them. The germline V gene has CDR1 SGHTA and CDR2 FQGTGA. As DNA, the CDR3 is TGTGCCAGCAGCTTTGGGGCTGGGAGGTACACCGGGGAGCTGTTTTTT. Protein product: CASSFGAGRYTGELFF.

CDR3 sequence (DNA): TGTGCCAGCTCACCATTACCCGGGACAAACTCCAATGGCTACACCTTC. Protein sequence: CASSPLPGTNSNGYTF. The gene calls are TRBV18 and TRBJ1-2, with D perhaps matching TRBD1 (6 bases). The CDR3 has 16 amino acids. The ends were cut back, 2 bases at V and 6 bases at J, with 19 bases in the middle. Germline CDR1 is KGHSH and CDR2 is LQKENI.

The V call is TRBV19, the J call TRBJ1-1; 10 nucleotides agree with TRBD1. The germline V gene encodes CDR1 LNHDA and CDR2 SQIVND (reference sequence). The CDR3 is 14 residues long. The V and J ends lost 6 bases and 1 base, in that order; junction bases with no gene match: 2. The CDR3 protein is CASSWDRGNTEAFF. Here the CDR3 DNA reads TGTGCCAGTAGCTGGGACAGGGGGAACACTGAAGCTTTCTTT. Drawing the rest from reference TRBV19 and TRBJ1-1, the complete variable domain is DGGITQSPKYLFRKEGQNVTLSCEQNLNHDAMYWYRQDPGQGLRLIYYSQIVNDFQKGDIAEGYSVSREKKESFPLTVTSAQKNPTAFYLCASSWDRGNTEAFFGQGTRLTVV.

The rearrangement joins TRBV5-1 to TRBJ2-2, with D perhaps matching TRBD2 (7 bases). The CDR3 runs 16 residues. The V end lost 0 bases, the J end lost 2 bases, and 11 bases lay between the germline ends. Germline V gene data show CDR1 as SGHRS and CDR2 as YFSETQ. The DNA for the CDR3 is TGCGCCAGCAGCTTGGGCGGGGGCCCAAACACCGGGGAGCTGTTTTTT. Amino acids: CASSLGGGPNTGELFF.

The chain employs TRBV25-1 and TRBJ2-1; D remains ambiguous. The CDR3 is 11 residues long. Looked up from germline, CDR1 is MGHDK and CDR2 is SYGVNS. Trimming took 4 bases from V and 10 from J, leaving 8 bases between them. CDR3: CASSVSEEQFF. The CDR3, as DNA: TGTGCCAGCAGTGTCAGCGAGGAGCAGTTCTTC. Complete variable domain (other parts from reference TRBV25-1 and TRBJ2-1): EADIYQTPRYLVIGTGKKITLECSQTMGHDKMYWYQQDPGMELHLIHYSYGVNSTEKGDLSSESTVSRIRTEHFPLTLESARPSHTSQYLCASSVSEEQFFGPGTRLTVL.

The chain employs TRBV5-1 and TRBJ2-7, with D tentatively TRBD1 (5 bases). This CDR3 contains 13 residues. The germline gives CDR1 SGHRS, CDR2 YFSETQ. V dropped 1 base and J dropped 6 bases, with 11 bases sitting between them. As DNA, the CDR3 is TGCGCCAGCAGCTTGACAGGAACGAGCGAGCAGTACTTC. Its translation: CASSLTGTSEQYF.